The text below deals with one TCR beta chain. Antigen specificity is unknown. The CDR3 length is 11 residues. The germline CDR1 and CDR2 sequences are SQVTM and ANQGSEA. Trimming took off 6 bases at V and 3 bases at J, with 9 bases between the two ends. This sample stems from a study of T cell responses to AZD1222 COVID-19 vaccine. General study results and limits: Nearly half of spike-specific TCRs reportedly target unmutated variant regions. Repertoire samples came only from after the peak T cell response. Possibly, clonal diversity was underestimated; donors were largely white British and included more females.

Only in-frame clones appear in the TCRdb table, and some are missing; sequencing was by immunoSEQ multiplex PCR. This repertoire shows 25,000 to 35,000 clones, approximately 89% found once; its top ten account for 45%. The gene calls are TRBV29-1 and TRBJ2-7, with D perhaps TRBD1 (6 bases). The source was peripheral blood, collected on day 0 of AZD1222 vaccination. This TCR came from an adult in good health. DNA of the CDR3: TGCAGCGTAAACAGGGACTACGAGCAGTACTTC. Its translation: CSVNRDYEQYF.